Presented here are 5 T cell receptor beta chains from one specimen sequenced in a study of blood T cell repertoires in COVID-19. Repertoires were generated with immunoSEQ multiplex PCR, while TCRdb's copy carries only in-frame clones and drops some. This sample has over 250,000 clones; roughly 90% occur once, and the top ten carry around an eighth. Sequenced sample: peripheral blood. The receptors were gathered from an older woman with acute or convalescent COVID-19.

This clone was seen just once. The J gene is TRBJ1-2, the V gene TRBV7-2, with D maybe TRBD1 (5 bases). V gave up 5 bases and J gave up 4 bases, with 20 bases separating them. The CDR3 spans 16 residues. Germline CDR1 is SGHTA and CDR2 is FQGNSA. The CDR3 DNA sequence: TGTGCCAGCAGCCCAACCCGGACCGGGGGGGGCTATGGCTACACCTTC. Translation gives CASSPTRTGGGYGYTF.

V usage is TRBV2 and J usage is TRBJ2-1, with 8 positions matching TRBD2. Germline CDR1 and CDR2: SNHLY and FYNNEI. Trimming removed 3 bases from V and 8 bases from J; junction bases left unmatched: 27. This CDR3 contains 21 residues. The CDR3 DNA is TGTGCCAGCAGTGACCATCCCGGGACTAGTCAGGCCCCCTGGAGGGTGGATGAGCAGTTCTTC. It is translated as CASSDHPGTSQAPWRVDEQFF.

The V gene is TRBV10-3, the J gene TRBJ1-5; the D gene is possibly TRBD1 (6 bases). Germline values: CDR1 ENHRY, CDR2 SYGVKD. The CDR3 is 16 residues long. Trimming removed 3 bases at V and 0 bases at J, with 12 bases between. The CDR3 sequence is CAISDGTTDSNQPQHF. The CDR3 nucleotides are TGTGCCATCAGTGATGGGACAACCGATAGCAATCAGCCCCAGCATTTT.

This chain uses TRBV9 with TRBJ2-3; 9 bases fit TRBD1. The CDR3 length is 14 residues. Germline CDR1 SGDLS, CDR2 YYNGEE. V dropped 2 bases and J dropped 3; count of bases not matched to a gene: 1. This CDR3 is CASSVDRGTDTQYF. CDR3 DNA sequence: TGTGCCAGCAGCGTCGACAGGGGGACAGATACGCAGTATTTT.

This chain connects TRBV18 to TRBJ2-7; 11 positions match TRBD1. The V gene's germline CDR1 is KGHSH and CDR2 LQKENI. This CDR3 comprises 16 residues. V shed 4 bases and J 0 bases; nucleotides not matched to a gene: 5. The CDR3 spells CASSLGQGAPSYEQYF. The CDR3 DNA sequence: TGTGCCAGCTCACTCGGACAGGGGGCTCCCTCCTACGAGCAGTACTTC.